Each of the 29 T cell receptor beta chains below was sequenced from the same sample in a study of control samples from healthy donors and cancer patients. Using immunoSEQ multiplex PCR, the repertoire was profiled, and TCRdb retains in-frame clones only, with some absent. The table has 200,000 to 250,000 clones, 90% to 95% seen once; the top ten hold approximately 1.5%. Sequenced sample: blood. The receptors derive from a man in his forties or fifties in good health.

The genes are TRBV7-9 and TRBJ1-5; tentative D call: TRBD1 (5 bases). CDR3 length: 15 residues. V lost 4 bases and J lost 2, with 12 bases in between. Germline CDR1 SEHNR, CDR2 FQNEAQ (reference sequence). Here the CDR3 reads CASSYGGGGNQPQHF. In DNA, the CDR3 is TGTGCCAGCAGCTATGGGGGAGGTGGCAATCAGCCCCAGCATTTT.

The rearrangement uses TRBV3-1 (or the pseudogene TRBV3-2) and TRBJ2-2; 11 positions agree with TRBD2. This CDR3 spans 19 amino acids. V gave up 3 bases and J gave up 0 bases; unmatched junction bases: 9. The germline V gene encodes CDR1 LGHDT and CDR2 YNNKEL (reference sequence). CDR3 DNA: TGTGCCAGCAGCCAGCTATCACCGGGACTAGCGGCGAACACCGGGGAGCTGTTTTTT. Amino acids: CASSQLSPGLAANTGELFF.

The J gene is TRBJ1-1, the V gene TRBV29-1, with D possibly TRBD1 on 5 matching bases. The CDR3 sequence is 13 residues long. The germline V gene has CDR1 SQVTM and CDR2 ANQGSEA. Trimming cost V 7 bases and J 2 bases, with 14 bases left between them. The DNA of the CDR3 is TGCAGCGCTAGTCAGGGAGGTAACACTGAAGCTTTCTTT. It yields the protein CSASQGGNTEAFF. Full variable domain (rest looked up from reference TRBV29-1 and TRBJ1-1): SAVISQKPSRDICQRGTSLTIQCQVDSQVTMMFWYRQQPGQSLTLIATANQGSEATYESGFVIDKFPISRPNLTFSTLTVSNMSPEDSSIYLCSASQGGNTEAFFGQGTRLTVV.

The V call is TRBV11-3, the J call TRBJ2-2, with D perhaps matching TRBD1 (5 bases). Germline V gives CDR1 SGHNT, CDR2 YENEEA. The CDR3 runs 13 residues. The V end was cut by 6 bases, the J end by 1 base, with 6 bases between. In DNA form, the CDR3 reads TGTGCCAGCAGTCAGGGGAACACCGGGGAGCTGTTTTTT. It specifies CASSQGNTGELFF. The variable domain in full, completed from reference TRBV11-3 and TRBJ2-2, reads EAGVVQSPRYKIIEKKQPVAFWCNPISGHNTLYWYLQNLGQGPELLIRYENEEAVDDSQLPKDRFSAERLKGVDSTLKIQPAELGDSAVYLCASSQGNTGELFFGEGSRLTVL.

The V and J genes are TRBV11-1 and TRBJ1-1; possible D gene TRBD1, 6 bases. The germline V gene has CDR1 SGHAT and CDR2 FQDESV (reference sequence). V lost 6 bases and J lost 3, with 14 bases in between. This CDR3 region has 14 residues. CDR3 loop: CASSPQGGDTEAFF. DNA for the CDR3: TGTGCCAGCAGTCCACAGGGAGGGGACACTGAAGCTTTCTTT. The full variable domain, in which reference TRBV11-1 and TRBJ1-1 provide the parts outside the CDR3, is EAEVAQSPRYKITEKSQAVAFWCDPISGHATLYWYRQILGQGPELLVQFQDESVVDDSQLPKDRFSAERLKGVDSTLKIQPAELGDSAMYLCASSPQGGDTEAFFGQGTRLTVV.

This clone came up once. The gene calls are TRBV7-5 and TRBJ2-1. TRBV7-5 is a pseudogene. The CDR3 has 13 residues. The chain's CDR3 is CVRSYRPRGKQFF. CDR3 DNA sequence: TGTGTCAGAAGCTACCGCCCGAGGGGTAAGCAGTTCTTC.

The chain carries TRBV7-9 and TRBJ1-2; the D is unclear. Germline V gene sequence: CDR1 SEHNR, CDR2 FQNEAQ (reference sequence). V was trimmed by 2 bases and J by 8 bases, leaving 18 bases between them. The CDR3 is 15 amino acids. This CDR3 is CASSLWEGETTGYTF. The CDR3, as DNA: TGTGCCAGCAGCTTATGGGAGGGCGAGACAACGGGCTACACCTTC.

The rearrangement uses TRBV5-1 and TRBJ1-5; TRBD1 matches 7 bases. Germline CDR1 reads SGHRS; CDR2 reads YFSETQ. CDR3 length: 15 residues. J lost 5 bases, V lost 4 bases, and 9 bases had no gene match. This CDR3 reads CASSNGDRVDQPQHF. The CDR3 coding sequence is TGCGCCAGCAGCAACGGTGACAGGGTCGATCAGCCCCAGCATTTT.

This clone was counted only a few times. Written as DNA, the CDR3 is TGTGCCAGTAGTCCGGACAGGTGGCTCACTGAAGCTTTCTTT. Protein product: CASSPDRWLTEAFF. V usage is TRBV19 and J usage is TRBJ1-1; 7 nucleotides agree with TRBD1. The germline CDR1 and CDR2 sequences are LNHDA and SQIVND (reference sequence). The CDR3 length is 14 residues. J gave up 4 bases and V 5 bases, and 7 bases lay outside the gene matches.

The chain links TRBV5-6 to TRBJ1-5; 9 nucleotides align to TRBD1. Germline values: CDR1 SGHDT, CDR2 YYEEEE. The CDR3 spans 16 residues. Losses at the gene ends were 1 base for V and 3 bases for J; bases not matched to a gene: 5. The CDR3 is CASSLWTGALNQPQHF. The CDR3, as DNA: TGTGCCAGCAGCTTGTGGACAGGGGCCCTCAATCAGCCCCAGCATTTT.

CDR3 loop: CASSLEGPGSPLHF. The CDR3 DNA sequence: TGCGCCAGCAGCTTAGAAGGGCCAGGGTCACCCCTCCACTTT. This chain links TRBV5-1 with TRBJ1-6; D might be TRBD1 (5 bases). This CDR3 spans 14 amino acids. Germline V gene sequence: CDR1 SGHRS, CDR2 YFSETQ. V lost 2 bases and J lost 10, with 13 bases in between.

The V call is TRBV30, the J call TRBJ1-2; no reliable D call. The germline V gene has CDR1 GTSNPN and CDR2 SVGIG (reference sequence). V lost 5 bases and J 4 bases, leaving 8 bases between the germline ends. CDR3 size: 11 residues. CDR3 loop: CAWGNLYGYTF. CDR3 sequence (DNA): TGTGCCTGGGGGAACCTCTATGGCTACACCTTC.

The chain combines TRBV2 with TRBJ1-2; D is unresolved. The V gene's germline CDR1 is SNHLY and CDR2 FYNNEI. The CDR3 is made up of 14 amino acids. V was pared by 7 bases and J by 3 bases, with 15 bases between. CDR3 sequence: CASNRQNLHYGYTF. Written as DNA, the CDR3 is TGTGCCAGCAATCGGCAGAATTTACACTATGGCTACACCTTC.

The J gene is TRBJ2-1, the V gene TRBV5-6; D is unresolved. The CDR3 covers 15 residues. Trimming took off 0 bases at V and 2 bases at J, with 9 bases between the two ends. Germline V gene sequence: CDR1 SGHDT, CDR2 YYEEEE. This CDR3 reads CASSLGGWPYNEQFF. DNA of the CDR3: TGTGCCAGCAGCTTGGGTGGTTGGCCCTACAATGAGCAGTTCTTC.

This sequence joins TRBV30 and TRBJ1-1; no reliable D call. The length of the CDR3 is 11 residues. Trimming cost V 2 bases and J 10 bases, with 11 bases left between them. In germline, CDR1 is GTSNPN, CDR2 SVGIG (reference sequence). In DNA form, the CDR3 reads TGTGCCTGGAGTCCCAACATGGGAGCTTTCTTT. This encodes CAWSPNMGAFF. Together with reference TRBV30 and TRBJ1-1, the CDR3 gives the full variable domain: SQTIHQWPATLVQPVGSPLSLECTVEGTSNPNLYWYRQAAGRGLQLLFYSVGIGQISSEVPQNLSASRPQDRQFILSSKKLLLSDSGFYLCAWSPNMGAFFGQGTRLTVV.

The chain joins TRBV7-9 to TRBJ2-2; D gene unclear. The V gene lost 5 bases and the J gene lost 5 bases, with 12 bases spanning the gap. The CDR3 spans 14 residues. The germline gives CDR1 SEHNR, CDR2 FQNEAQ (reference sequence). The CDR3 is CASSDRMGTGELFF. The CDR3 DNA sequence: TGTGCCAGCAGCGATCGAATGGGGACCGGGGAGCTGTTTTTT.

This clone was detected only once. J is TRBJ1-1 and V is TRBV5-6; D not certain. Germline values: CDR1 SGHDT, CDR2 YYEEEE. This CDR3 contains 16 residues. V lost 1 base and J lost 0, with 13 bases in between. The CDR3 reads CASSLYRRAVNTEAFF. The CDR3 DNA follows: TGTGCCAGCAGCTTGTATAGAAGGGCTGTGAACACTGAAGCTTTCTTT.

The V call is TRBV2, the J call TRBJ2-2; 8 bases fit TRBD1. CDR3 length: 14 amino acids. V trimming: 10 bases; J trimming: 2 bases; junction bases outside the gene matches: 6. Germline CDR1 and CDR2: SNHLY and FYNNEI. CDR3 protein: CATQGARNTGELFF. The CDR3 DNA sequence: TGTGCCACCCAGGGGGCGCGAAACACCGGGGAGCTGTTTTTT.

This chain connects TRBV28 to TRBJ1-1; D not resolved. The germline V and J ends were trimmed by 6 bases and 0 bases, with 11 bases remaining between them. Germline V lookup: CDR1 MDHEN, CDR2 SYDVKM. This CDR3 has 14 amino acids. CDR3 DNA sequence: TGTGCCAGCAGAAGTAGATACATGAACACTGAAGCTTTCTTT. Amino acids: CASRSRYMNTEAFF.

This clone was seen only once. V and J are TRBV11-3 and TRBJ1-5; unclear D gene. CDR3 length: 10 amino acids. V was shortened by 9 bases and J by 7 bases, with 7 bases between the two germline ends. The germline V gene encodes CDR1 SGHNT and CDR2 YENEEA. CDR3 bases: TGTGCCAGTCCACAGCAGCCCCAGCATTTT. As protein: CASPQQPQHF.

The chain joins TRBV27 to TRBJ2-1, with 9 bases lining up with TRBD1. The length of the CDR3 is 15 residues. V trimming: 2 bases; J trimming: 2 bases; junction bases outside the gene matches: 1. The germline CDR1 and CDR2 sequences are MNHEY and SMNVEV (reference sequence). This CDR3 reads CASSLRQGAYNEQFF. The CDR3 coding sequence is TGTGCCAGCAGTTTACGACAGGGGGCCTACAATGAGCAGTTCTTC.

This clone appeared once. The chain recombines TRBV7-9 with TRBJ1-1; D is uncertain. Germline loops: CDR1 SEHNR, CDR2 FQNEAQ (reference sequence). The V and J ends lost 7 bases and 1 base respectively, with 7 bases between them. The CDR3 length is 12 residues. In DNA, the CDR3 is TGTGCCAGCATGACGGGGAACACTGAAGCTTTCTTT. As protein: CASMTGNTEAFF.

The chain joins TRBV15 to TRBJ2-7, with 7 bases that match TRBD1. CDR3 length: 15 residues. Looked up from germline, CDR1 is LNHNV and CDR2 is YYDKDF (reference sequence). After removal of 2 bases from V and 0 bases from J, the junction contained 4 bases not matched to a gene. Written as DNA, the CDR3 is TGTGCCACCAGCAGATTTCGGGACAGCTCCTACGAGCAGTACTTC. It encodes CATSRFRDSSYEQYF. The whole variable domain, filled in from reference TRBV15 and TRBJ2-7, reads DAMVIQNPRYQVTQFGKPVTLSCSQTLNHNVMYWYQQKSSQAPKLLFHYYDKDFNNEADTPDNFQSRRPNTSFCFLDIRSPGLGDTAMYLCATSRFRDSSYEQYFGPGTRLTVT.

The V gene is TRBV10-2, the J gene TRBJ1-1, with D unresolved. Deletions cut 3 bases from V and 2 bases from J, with 16 bases between. The CDR3 has 16 residues. The germline CDR1 and CDR2 sequences are WSHSY and SAAADI. Written as DNA, the CDR3 is TGCGCCAGCAGTGATCTCCTCACCGGGCGCAACACTGAAGCTTTCTTT. Its translation: CASSDLLTGRNTEAFF.

The CDR3 region is CASSQSSGAGDTQYF. The CDR3 nucleotides are TGTGCCAGCTCTCAATCTAGCGGGGCGGGAGATACGCAGTATTTT. V and J are TRBV18 and TRBJ2-3, with TRBD2 matching 9 bases. Germline V gene data show CDR1 as KGHSH and CDR2 as LQKENI. Germline trimming cut 6 bases from V and 5 bases from J; bases unmatched to any gene: 9. The length of the CDR3 is 15 residues.

V and J are TRBV6-5 and TRBJ2-2; possibly TRBD1 for D (5 bases). Trimming removed 11 bases from V and 0 bases from J, with 10 bases in between. From germline, CDR1 is MNHEY and CDR2 SVGAGI. This CDR3 region has 13 residues. CDR3 residues: CAAWTSNTGELFF. CDR3 nucleotide sequence: TGTGCCGCTTGGACATCGAACACCGGGGAGCTGTTTTTT.

This chain uses TRBV7-6 with TRBJ2-3, with D possibly called TRBD1 or TRBD2 (6 bases each). The CDR3 runs to 18 residues. With 4 bases removed from V and 4 bases from J, the gap between germline ends came to 24 bases. Per germline, CDR1 SGHVS and CDR2 FNYEAQ. The CDR3 loop is CASSSAWGAGSKSDTQYF. The CDR3 DNA is TGTGCCAGCAGCTCCGCCTGGGGGGCTGGGTCTAAGTCAGATACGCAGTATTTT. The variable domain in full, with the rest retrieved from reference TRBV7-6 and TRBJ2-3, is GAGVSQSPRYKVTKRGQDVALRCDPISGHVSLYWYRQALGQGPEFLTYFNYEAQQDKSGLPNDRFSAERPEGSISTLTIQRTEQRDSAMYRCASSSAWGAGSKSDTQYFGPGTRLTVL.

This clone has only one observation. The V and J genes are TRBV2 and TRBJ1-4; 7 bases fit TRBD1. The length of the CDR3 is 14 residues. Germline V lookup: CDR1 SNHLY, CDR2 FYNNEI. V lost 7 bases and J lost 4; bases outside the gene matches: 6. The CDR3 DNA sequence: TGTGCCAGCACTCGGGCAGGGGGTAATGAAAAACTGTTTTTT. Amino acids: CASTRAGGNEKLFF.

V is TRBV2 and J is TRBJ2-1; TRBD2 might be the D (6 bases). Germline V lookup: CDR1 SNHLY, CDR2 FYNNEI. The CDR3 sequence is 14 residues long. V was pared by 2 bases and J by 7 bases, with 12 bases between. CDR3: CASSEQGGINEQFF. CDR3 coding DNA: TGTGCCAGCAGTGAACAGGGAGGAATTAATGAGCAGTTCTTC.